Listed below are T cell receptor beta chains from one sample, sequenced in a study of T-cell reconstitution after alpha-beta-depleted transplantation in children. TCRdb ran MiXCR on the PCR reads and lists one entry per CDR3 protein. The table has hundreds of thousands of distinct CDR3 sequences, around 11% seen once. Sample: PBMCs from the stem cell graft donor, taken from the stem cell graft. These receptors all come from a human donor who donated a stem cell graft to a child with acute lymphoblastic leukemia. The CDR3 runs from the conserved cysteine through the conserved F or W. D genes are given only for firm matches. The size entry is marked missing in some rows and otherwise reads once, few, many or a size class.

d_gene	abundance	v_gene	j_gene	CDR3nt	CDR3aa
TRBD1	many	TRBV19	TRBJ1-1	TGTGCCAGTAGTATAGTGGACAGGGTCGCTGAAGCTTTCTTT	CASSIVDRVAEAFF
TRBD1	many	TRBV12-3/TRBV12-4	TRBJ1-2	TGTGCCAGCAGACGTGCCGGGACAGGGTTCGGGGGCTACACCTTC	CASRRAGTGFGGYTF
TRBD1	many	TRBV14	TRBJ2-1	TGTGCCAGCAGCCCGGGACAGACAAATGAGCAGTTCTTC	CASSPGQTNEQFF
NA	many	TRBV5-1	TRBJ2-1	TGCGCCAGCAGCTTGGTTGCGGAACGCTCCTACAATGAGCAGTTCTTC	CASSLVAERSYNEQFF
NA	NA	TRBV30	TRBJ1-4	TGTGCCTGGCAAGGACCGAACGCGGAAAAACTGTTTTTT	CAWQGPNAEKLFF
NA	NA	TRBV7-9	TRBJ2-7	TGTGCCAGCAGCTCCACCTCTATTGTTGAGCAGTACTTC	CASSSTSIVEQYF
TRBD1	NA	TRBV20-1	TRBJ1-2	TGCAGTGCTAGCGGCCTGGACAGGGCTAACTATGGCTACACCTTC	CSASGLDRANYGYTF
NA	few	TRBV20-1	TRBJ1-6	TGCAGTGTTCTAGTCCCTACCCTTAATTCACCCCTCCACTTT	CSVLVPTLNSPLHF
NA	many	TRBV5-1	TRBJ2-7	TGCGCCAGCAGCTCGGCCCCTGGCGAGCAGTACTTC	CASSSAPGEQYF
TRBD1	NA	TRBV3-1	TRBJ1-5	TGTGCCAGCAGCCAGGCTCCAACAGGGGTAAGCAATCAGCCCCAGCATTTT	CASSQAPTGVSNQPQHF
TRBD1	many	TRBV7-8	TRBJ2-7	TGTGCCAGCAGCGACCGGGACAGGCACTACGAGCAGTACTTC	CASSDRDRHYEQYF
TRBD1	few	TRBV29-1	TRBJ1-5	TGCAGCCCATCGACAGGGGGGAGCAATCAGCCCCAGCATTTT	CSPSTGGSNQPQHF
NA	many	TRBV19	TRBJ2-2	TGTGCCAGCAACCCGGATTTTAACACCGGGGAGCTGTTTTTT	CASNPDFNTGELFF
NA	many	TRBV19	TRBJ1-5	TGTGCCAGTACCGAGAGTGGGGCGGCCAATCAGCCCCAGCATTTT	CASTESGAANQPQHF
NA	NA	TRBV12-3/TRBV12-4	TRBJ2-2	TGTGCCAGCAGGAGTGGATCCGGGACGAACACCGGGGAGCTGTTTTTT	CASRSGSGTNTGELFF
NA	many	TRBV5-1	TRBJ2-2	TGCGCCAGCAGCTTGGGGTTACTGCCGGTGGGCGCCGGGGAGCTGTTTTTT	CASSLGLLPVGAGELFF
NA	few	TRBV9	TRBJ1-4	TGTGCCAGCAGCGTAGCCGGGGGGGCAACTAATGAAAAACTGTTTTTT	CASSVAGGATNEKLFF
NA	NA	TRBV24-1	TRBJ2-5	TGTGCCACCAGTGATTTGAATTGGGAGACCCAGTACTTC	CATSDLNWETQYF
NA	few	TRBV7-2	TRBJ2-5	TGTGCCAGCACCGTGGTAGGGGGGGCGCAAGAGACCCAGTACTTC	CASTVVGGAQETQYF
TRBD1	NA	TRBV29-1	TRBJ2-5	TGCAGCGCGGACAGGGCCGGTTGGGAGACCCAGTACTTC	CSADRAGWETQYF
NA	many	TRBV29-1	TRBJ2-4	TGCAGCGAACGGACCGTGACCAAAAACATTCAGTACTTC	CSERTVTKNIQYF
NA	many	TRBV20-1	TRBJ2-7	TGCAGTGCCCGGTGGTCCTCCTACGAGCAGTACTTC	CSARWSSYEQYF
NA	many	TRBV6-2/TRBV6-3	TRBJ2-1	TGTGCCAGCATCGTCGGTCGGTCGGGTCACAATGAGCAGTTCTTC	CASIVGRSGHNEQFF
NA	many	TRBV29-1	TRBJ2-7	TGCAGCGTTGCCCGGGGGTCAGAGCAGTACTTC	CSVARGSEQYF
NA	many	TRBV20-1	TRBJ1-4	TGCAGTGCTAGGAGCATGCCATATGAAAAACTGTTTTTT	CSARSMPYEKLFF
NA	NA	TRBV20-1	TRBJ2-1	TGCAGTGCTAGAGATACGACTTCGGAGCAGTTCTTC	CSARDTTSEQFF
NA	many	TRBV7-2	TRBJ2-3	TGTGCCAGCAGCGCAATCCCAGGGAGTGTCGCAGATACGCAGTATTTT	CASSAIPGSVADTQYF
TRBD1	NA	TRBV6-5	TRBJ2-5	TGTGCCAGCAGTTATCTCAACAGGGGCCAAGAGACCCAGTACTTC	CASSYLNRGQETQYF
NA	many	TRBV7-9	TRBJ2-1	TGTGCCAGCGGAAACAGGCATCGAACTGGTGGGCAGTTCTTC	CASGNRHRTGGQFF
NA	NA	TRBV20-1	TRBJ2-1	TGCAGTGCTAGAGCCCCTTGGGGAGAGATCTCCTACAATGAGCAGTTCTTC	CSARAPWGEISYNEQFF
TRBD1	many	TRBV7-2	TRBJ2-4	TGTGCCAGCAGCCCCTGGACAGGGGCCAAAAACATTCAGTACTTC	CASSPWTGAKNIQYF
NA	many	TRBV5-1	TRBJ1-5	TGCGCCAGCAGCTTGCAGGTCGGACAGCCCCAGCATTTT	CASSLQVGQPQHF